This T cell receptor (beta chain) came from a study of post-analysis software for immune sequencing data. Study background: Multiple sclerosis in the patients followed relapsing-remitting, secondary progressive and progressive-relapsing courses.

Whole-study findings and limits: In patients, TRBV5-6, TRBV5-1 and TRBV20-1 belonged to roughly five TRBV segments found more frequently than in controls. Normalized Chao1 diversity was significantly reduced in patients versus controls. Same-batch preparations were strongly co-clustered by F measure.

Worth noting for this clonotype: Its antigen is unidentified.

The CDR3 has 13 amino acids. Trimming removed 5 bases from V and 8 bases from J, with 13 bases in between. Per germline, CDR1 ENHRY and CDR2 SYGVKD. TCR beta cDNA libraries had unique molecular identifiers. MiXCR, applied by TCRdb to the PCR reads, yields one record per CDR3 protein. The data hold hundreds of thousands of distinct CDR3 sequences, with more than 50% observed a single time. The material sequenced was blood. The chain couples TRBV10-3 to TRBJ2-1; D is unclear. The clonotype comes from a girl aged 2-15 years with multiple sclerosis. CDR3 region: CAISSLRDHEQFF. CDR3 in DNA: TGTGCCATCAGTTCTCTGAGAGACCATGAGCAGTTCTTC.